This passage covers 29 T cell receptor beta chains from one sample sequenced in a study of blood T cell repertoires in COVID-19. The method was immunoSEQ multiplex PCR; TCRdb's version includes in-frame clones alone and lacks a portion of them. Of some 300,000 clones in the sample, under 90% were seen once. The sequenced sample consisted of PBMCs or T cells enriched from blood (not recorded which). The receptors come from a woman aged 40 to 49 who had recovered from COVID-19.

The chain combines TRBV18 with TRBJ2-3, with 15 bases fitting TRBD2. CDR1 KGHSH and CDR2 LQKENI come from the germline V gene. The V segment lost 3 bases and the J segment 4 bases; nucleotides outside the gene matches: 11. The CDR3 covers 19 residues. CDR3 coding DNA: TGTGCCAGCTCACCCCTACCCCGGACTAGCGGGGGGGCGGCAGATACGCAGTATTTT. Amino acid sequence: CASSPLPRTSGGAADTQYF.

This clone occurred a few times. V and J are TRBV11-2 and TRBJ1-1; a weak D match, TRBD1 (5 bases). CDR1 is SGHAT, CDR2 FQNNGV, per germline. V gave up 7 bases and J gave up 0 bases, with 12 bases separating them. This CDR3 region has 14 residues. The chain's CDR3 is CASNTDTMNTEAFF. CDR3 sequence (DNA): TGTGCCAGCAACACGGACACCATGAACACTGAAGCTTTCTTT.

The chain couples TRBV4-1 to TRBJ1-2; D gene ambiguous. Trimming pared 5 bases from V and 7 bases from J, leaving 14 bases between. Germline lookup yields CDR1 MGHRA and CDR2 YSYEKL. The CDR3 contains 13 residues. The CDR3 here is CASSSPGWLGYTF. DNA of the CDR3: TGCGCCAGCAGCTCGCCCGGGTGGCTTGGCTACACCTTC.

The chain employs TRBV27 and TRBJ2-1; a possible D gene is TRBD2 (7 bases). V was pared by 2 bases and J by 1 base, with 12 bases between. Germline CDR1 reads MNHEY; CDR2 reads SMNVEV (reference sequence). The CDR3 has 16 residues. The CDR3 loop reads CASSLEGGRSYNEQFF. Here the CDR3 DNA reads TGTGCCAGCAGTTTAGAGGGGGGGAGGTCCTACAATGAGCAGTTCTTC.

The rearrangement uses TRBV3-1 (or the pseudogene TRBV3-2) and TRBJ1-1; 12 bases are shared with TRBD1. V lost 4 bases, J lost 10 bases, and 4 bases stayed unmatched. The V gene's germline CDR1 is LGHDT and CDR2 YNNKEL (reference sequence). The CDR3 consists of 13 residues. Here the CDR3 reads CASSLGQGARAFF. DNA for the CDR3: TGTGCCAGCAGCCTGGGACAGGGGGCTAGAGCTTTCTTT.

J is TRBJ2-7 and V is TRBV7-2; possibly TRBD2 for D (7 bases). This CDR3 is built from 14 residues. CDR1 and CDR2 from the germline V gene are SGHTA and FQGNSA. The V end lost 4 bases, the J end lost 7 bases, and 17 bases lay between the germline ends. CDR3 protein: CASSWGGVQREQYF. CDR3 bases: TGTGCCAGCAGCTGGGGGGGCGTTCAACGGGAGCAGTACTTC.

The chain employs TRBV7-8 and TRBJ2-2, with 9 positions matching TRBD2. Germline V gives CDR1 SGHVS, CDR2 FQNEAQ. The CDR3 length is 16 residues. The ends lost 7 bases at V and 6 bases at J; junction bases unmatched: 12. As DNA, the CDR3 is TGTGCCAGCACCATCTATGCGGGGGGGCTCTCCGGGGAGCTGTTTTTT. Protein product: CASTIYAGGLSGELFF.

The chain combines TRBV4-1 with TRBJ2-3, with TRBD2 identical over 8 bases. CDR3 length equals 17 residues. CDR1 and CDR2 from the germline V gene are MGHRA and YSYEKL. The junction had 8 bases not matched to a gene; V was cut back by 0 bases and J by 3 bases. The CDR3 coding sequence is TGCGCCAGCAGCCAAGACCGGGGGGGCGATCGGACAGATACGCAGTATTTT. This encodes CASSQDRGGDRTDTQYF.

The rearrangement links TRBV7-9 to TRBJ1-4; TRBD1 matches 11 bases. The CDR3 contains 17 residues. The V gene's germline CDR1 is SEHNR and CDR2 FQNEAQ (reference sequence). Germline trimming cut 4 bases from V and 5 bases from J; bases unmatched to any gene: 9. CDR3 DNA sequence: TGTGCCAGCAGCTCCAGACGGGACAGGGGGACCAATGAAAAACTGTTTTTT. It specifies CASSSRRDRGTNEKLFF.

The J gene is TRBJ2-1, the V gene TRBV6-2 or TRBV6-3; TRBD2 is a possible D gene (6 bases). CDR1 and CDR2 (germline): MNHEY, SVGEGT. This CDR3 comprises 18 residues. Trimming removed 2 bases at V and 8 bases at J, with 25 bases between. In nucleotides, the CDR3 is TGTGCCAGCAGTTACCTTTACCGGGCGGGATCACAAAGCCATGAGCAGTTCTTC. It is translated as CASSYLYRAGSQSHEQFF.

The chain recombines TRBV12-3 or TRBV12-4 with TRBJ1-1; tentative D call: TRBD1 (6 bases). The CDR3 is 13 residues long. Trimming removed 6 bases at V and 6 bases at J, with 14 bases between. CDR3 residues: CASRPGVWAEAFF. In DNA form, the CDR3 reads TGTGCCAGCAGGCCAGGGGTCTGGGCTGAAGCTTTCTTT.

The gene calls are TRBV30 and TRBJ2-1; no firm D call. Trimming pared 3 bases from V and 0 bases from J, leaving 3 bases between. Germline V CDR1 and CDR2: GTSNPN, SVGIG (reference sequence). The CDR3 has 12 residues. The CDR3 spells CAWSYSYNEQFF. In DNA form, the CDR3 reads TGTGCCTGGAGCTACTCCTACAATGAGCAGTTCTTC.

Worth noting for this clone: At one boundary the junction diverges from the germline segment, which might be a read error. This chain connects TRBV7-7 to TRBJ2-7; 8 bases line up with TRBD1. Germline values: CDR1 SSHAT, CDR2 FNYEAQ (reference sequence). The CDR3 loop spans 17 amino acids. The CDR3 DNA sequence: TGTGCTAGCAGCTTACAGACTCAGGGGGCATTATCCTACGAGCAGTACTTC. This codes for CASSLQTQGALSYEQYF. The entire variable domain, with the rest obtained from reference TRBV7-7 and TRBJ2-7, is as follows: GAGVSQSPRYKVTKRGQDVTLRCDPISSHATLYWYQQALGQGPEFLTYFNYEAQPDKSGLPSDRFSAERPEGSISTLTIQRTEQRDSAMYRCASSLQTQGALSYEQYFGPGTRLTVT.

The rearrangement uses TRBV19 and TRBJ1-1, with 8 bases lining up with TRBD1. V dropped 9 bases and J dropped 0; count of bases not matched to a gene: 3. Germline V lookup: CDR1 LNHDA, CDR2 SQIVND (reference sequence). The CDR3 is 13 amino acids. DNA of the CDR3: TGTGCCAGCCGGACAGGGCTGAACACTGAAGCTTTCTTT. It yields the protein CASRTGLNTEAFF.

The chain links TRBV24-1 to TRBJ2-1; TRBD2 agrees at 11 bases. Germline lookup yields CDR1 KGHDR and CDR2 SFDVKD. The CDR3 runs to 13 residues. Trimming at V came to 6 bases and at J to 7 bases, leaving 1 base not matched to a gene. The CDR3 bases are TGTGCCACCAGTACTAGCGGGAGTAATGAGCAGTTCTTC. Protein sequence: CATSTSGSNEQFF.

The chain is built from TRBV7-2 and TRBJ2-7, with TRBD2 identical over 9 bases. The CDR3 sequence is 15 residues long. V lost 7 bases to trimming and J lost 0 bases; unmatched junction nucleotides: 7. Germline V gene lookup returns CDR1 SGHTA and CDR2 FQGNSA. The CDR3, as DNA: TGTGCCAGCACCTACAGCGGGAGGTCCTCCTACGAGCAGTACTTC. Its translation is CASTYSGRSSYEQYF.

The rearrangement links TRBV5-1 to TRBJ2-7; 8 bases are a match to TRBD1. The CDR3 sequence is 15 residues long. The trim removed 3 bases at V and 5 bases at J, leaving 10 bases unmatched. In germline, CDR1 is SGHRS, CDR2 YFSETQ. CDR3 in amino acids: CASSSTGVSGNEQYF. CDR3 bases: TGCGCCAGCAGCTCGACAGGGGTGTCTGGTAACGAGCAGTACTTC.

In nucleotides, the CDR3 is TGTGCCAGCAGCGTCAGACAGGGGGGTGTGAACACCGGGGAGCTGTTTTTT. Protein sequence: CASSVRQGGVNTGELFF. The chain has TRBV9 and TRBJ2-2; 9 positions match TRBD1. The germline gives CDR1 SGDLS, CDR2 YYNGEE. The CDR3 runs to 17 residues. V shed 2 bases and J 1 base; nucleotides not matched to a gene: 6.

In DNA, the CDR3 is TGCAGCACCCGCGGGACAGGGAACACTGAAGCTTTCTTT. It specifies CSTRGTGNTEAFF. The chain is built from TRBV29-1 and TRBJ1-1, with 8 bases matching TRBD1. CDR1 SQVTM and CDR2 ANQGSEA come from the germline V gene. CDR3 length: 13 residues. V lost 8 bases to trimming and J lost 1 base; unmatched junction nucleotides: 6.

The chain uses TRBV4-2 and TRBJ1-5; the D is unclear. The V gene's germline CDR1 is LGHNA and CDR2 YNFKEQ. With 0 bases removed from V and 4 bases from J, the gap between germline ends came to 13 bases. CDR3 length: 16 residues. CDR3 region: CASSQDLEGANQPQHF. The DNA of the CDR3 is TGTGCCAGCAGCCAAGATCTTGAGGGCGCTAATCAGCCCCAGCATTTT.

The chain has TRBV5-1 and TRBJ1-1; tentatively, D is TRBD1 (5 bases). From germline, CDR1 is SGHRS and CDR2 YFSETQ. The V and J ends lost 4 bases and 1 base respectively, with 14 bases between them. The CDR3 is 15 amino acids. The CDR3: CASSAYPRENTEAFF. CDR3 nucleotide sequence: TGCGCCAGCAGCGCGTACCCCAGGGAGAACACTGAAGCTTTCTTT.

This rearrangement joins TRBV2 to TRBJ2-2; 7 bases align to TRBD1. Germline values: CDR1 SNHLY, CDR2 FYNNEI. The CDR3 consists of 14 residues. Trimming at V came to 1 base and at J to 4 bases, leaving 0 bases not matched to a gene. The CDR3 DNA follows: TGTGCCAGCAGTGAAGACAGGGGCACCGGGGAGCTGTTTTTT. Protein product: CASSEDRGTGELFF.

The rearrangement uses TRBV9 and TRBJ2-1, with D perhaps TRBD2 (5 bases). CDR1 and CDR2 from the germline V gene are SGDLS and YYNGEE. CDR3 length equals 18 residues. The ends were cut back, 3 bases at V and 1 base at J, with 20 bases in the middle. The CDR3 sequence: CASSAPLRAGGSYNEQFF. Written as DNA, the CDR3 is TGTGCCAGCAGCGCTCCACTCCGGGCCGGAGGATCCTACAATGAGCAGTTCTTC.

The chain joins TRBV7-2 to TRBJ2-1, with 13 positions matching TRBD2. This CDR3 is 18 amino acids long. In germline, CDR1 is SGHTA, CDR2 FQGNSA. V shed 4 bases and J 8 bases; nucleotides not matched to a gene: 14. The CDR3, as DNA: TGTGCCAGCAGCTCCCGGACTAGCGGGAGAGGGGGTTCGGATGAGCAGTTCTTC. This sequence encodes CASSSRTSGRGGSDEQFF.

J is TRBJ1-2 and V is TRBV5-1; the match to TRBD1 covers 10 bases. V trimming: 4 bases; J trimming: 6 bases; junction bases outside the gene matches: 6. From germline, CDR1 is SGHRS and CDR2 YFSETQ. This CDR3 has 14 amino acids. The DNA of the CDR3 is TGCGCCAGCAGCGGTGGACAGGGGGTTGATGGCTACACCTTC. Residues: CASSGGQGVDGYTF.

In DNA form, the CDR3 reads TGCGCCAGCAGCTTGGAGGCCGGTCCAAGGGGAGCTTTCTTT. This gives the protein CASSLEAGPRGAFF. The V call is TRBV5-1, the J call TRBJ1-1, with D possibly matching TRBD1 (5 bases). Germline CDR1 is SGHRS and CDR2 is YFSETQ. This CDR3 comprises 14 residues. Trimming took 0 bases from V and 10 from J, leaving 16 bases between them.

This sequence joins TRBV2 and TRBJ2-7, with a possible D match to TRBD1 (8 bases). This CDR3 spans 15 amino acids. V was clipped by 8 bases and J by 5 bases, with 22 bases between them. Germline V gene sequence: CDR1 SNHLY, CDR2 FYNNEI. CDR3 in amino acids: CASRRQGRVQDEQYF. The DNA for the CDR3 is TGTGCCAGCCGGCGACAGGGGAGGGTCCAGGACGAGCAGTACTTC.

This clone was picked up a small number of times. The chain employs TRBV5-8 and TRBJ2-5, with D unresolved. Germline CDR1 and CDR2: SGHTS and YDEGEE. V was cut by 4 bases and J by 2 bases, with 12 bases left in between. CDR3 length: 14 residues. CDR3 in DNA: TGTGCCAGCAGCCTTGGCGGATTTCAAGAGACCCAGTACTTC. Amino acid sequence: CASSLGGFQETQYF.

The chain has TRBV7-6 and TRBJ1-1; 7 bases are shared with TRBD1. With 5 bases clipped from V and 4 bases from J, the junction kept 4 bases outside the gene matches. The V gene's germline CDR1 is SGHVS and CDR2 FNYEAQ. The CDR3 consists of 13 residues. CDR3 sequence (DNA): TGTGCCAGCAGCGTCGGGACAGCCACTGAAGCTTTCTTT. Encoded protein: CASSVGTATEAFF.